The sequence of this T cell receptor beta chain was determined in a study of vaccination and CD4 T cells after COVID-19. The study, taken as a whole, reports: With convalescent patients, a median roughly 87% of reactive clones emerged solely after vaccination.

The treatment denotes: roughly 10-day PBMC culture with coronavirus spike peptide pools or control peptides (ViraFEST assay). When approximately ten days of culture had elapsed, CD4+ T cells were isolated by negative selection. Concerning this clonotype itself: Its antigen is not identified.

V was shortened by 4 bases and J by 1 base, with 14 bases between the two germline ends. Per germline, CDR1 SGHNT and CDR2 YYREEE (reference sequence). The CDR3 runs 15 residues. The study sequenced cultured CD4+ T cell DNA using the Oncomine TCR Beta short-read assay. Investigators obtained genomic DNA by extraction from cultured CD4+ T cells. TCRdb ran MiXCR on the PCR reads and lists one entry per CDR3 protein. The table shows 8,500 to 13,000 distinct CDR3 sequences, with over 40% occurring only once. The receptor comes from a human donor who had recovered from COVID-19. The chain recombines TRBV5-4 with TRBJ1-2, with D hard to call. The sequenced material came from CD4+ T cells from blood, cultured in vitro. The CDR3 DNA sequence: TGTGCCAGCAGCCTGGTAGGTGGGAGTAACTATGGCTACACCTTC. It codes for CASSLVGGSNYGYTF.